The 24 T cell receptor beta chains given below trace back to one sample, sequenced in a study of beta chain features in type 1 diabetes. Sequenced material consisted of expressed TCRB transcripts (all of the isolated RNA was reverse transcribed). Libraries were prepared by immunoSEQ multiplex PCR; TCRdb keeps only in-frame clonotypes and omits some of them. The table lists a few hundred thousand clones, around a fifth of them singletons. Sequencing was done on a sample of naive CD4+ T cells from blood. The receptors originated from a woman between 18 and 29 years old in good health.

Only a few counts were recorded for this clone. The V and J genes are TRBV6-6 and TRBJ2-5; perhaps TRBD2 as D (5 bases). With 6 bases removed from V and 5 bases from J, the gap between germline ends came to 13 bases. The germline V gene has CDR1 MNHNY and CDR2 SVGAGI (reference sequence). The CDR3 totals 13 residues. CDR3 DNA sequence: TGTGCCAGCAGCCCGATTAGAGGGGAGACCCAGTACTTC. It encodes CASSPIRGETQYF.

In DNA, the CDR3 is TGCGCCAGCAGTCGTGTAGGGAGGGGCTATGGCTACACCTTC. Translating gives CASSRVGRGYGYTF. This sequence joins TRBV5-1 and TRBJ1-2, with D tentatively TRBD1 (5 bases). This CDR3 is built from 14 residues. Germline CDR1 reads SGHRS; CDR2 reads YFSETQ. The V gene lost 5 bases and the J gene lost 4 bases, with 15 bases spanning the gap.

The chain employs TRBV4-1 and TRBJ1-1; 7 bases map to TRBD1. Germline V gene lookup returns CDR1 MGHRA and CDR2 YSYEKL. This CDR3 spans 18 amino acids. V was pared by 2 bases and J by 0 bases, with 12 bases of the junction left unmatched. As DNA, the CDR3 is TGCGCCAGCAGCCAAACGGCACCGGGACAGAACATGAACACTGAAGCTTTCTTT. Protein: CASSQTAPGQNMNTEAFF.

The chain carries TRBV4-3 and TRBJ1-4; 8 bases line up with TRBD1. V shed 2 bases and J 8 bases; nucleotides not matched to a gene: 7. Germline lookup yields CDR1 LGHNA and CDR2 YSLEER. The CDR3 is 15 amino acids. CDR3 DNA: TGCGCCAGCAGCCAACAGGCACAGGGGGGCGAAAAACTGTTTTTT. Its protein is CASSQQAQGGEKLFF.

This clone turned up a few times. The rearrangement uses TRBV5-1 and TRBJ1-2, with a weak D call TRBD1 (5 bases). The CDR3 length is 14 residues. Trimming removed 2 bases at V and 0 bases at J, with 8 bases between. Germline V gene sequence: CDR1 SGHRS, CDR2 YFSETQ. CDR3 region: CASSFGDSNYGYTF. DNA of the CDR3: TGCGCCAGCAGCTTTGGGGACTCTAACTATGGCTACACCTTC.

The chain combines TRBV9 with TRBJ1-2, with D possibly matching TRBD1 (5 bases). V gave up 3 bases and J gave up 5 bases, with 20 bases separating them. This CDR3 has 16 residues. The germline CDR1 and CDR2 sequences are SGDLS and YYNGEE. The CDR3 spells CASSADPTGKLYGYTF. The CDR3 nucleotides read TGTGCCAGCAGCGCAGACCCTACAGGAAAGCTTTATGGCTACACCTTC.

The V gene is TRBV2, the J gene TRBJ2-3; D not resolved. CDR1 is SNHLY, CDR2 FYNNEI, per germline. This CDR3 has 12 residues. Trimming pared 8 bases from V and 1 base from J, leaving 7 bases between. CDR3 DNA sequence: TGTGCCAGCCTCCTAGGCACAGATACGCAGTATTTT. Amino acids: CASLLGTDTQYF.

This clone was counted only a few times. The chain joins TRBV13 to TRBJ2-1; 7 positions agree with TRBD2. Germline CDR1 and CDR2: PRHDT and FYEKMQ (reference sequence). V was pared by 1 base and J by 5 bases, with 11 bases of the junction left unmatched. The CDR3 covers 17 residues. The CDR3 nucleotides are TGTGCCAGCAGCTTAGAAGGGTGGGAGGGATCCAACAATGAGCAGTTCTTC. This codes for CASSLEGWEGSNNEQFF.

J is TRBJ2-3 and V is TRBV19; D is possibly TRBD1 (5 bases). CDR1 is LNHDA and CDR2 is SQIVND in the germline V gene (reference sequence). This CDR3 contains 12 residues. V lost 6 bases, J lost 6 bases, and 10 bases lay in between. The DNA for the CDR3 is TGTGCCAGTAGAGGGGCTGGGGATACGCAGTATTTT. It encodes CASRGAGDTQYF.

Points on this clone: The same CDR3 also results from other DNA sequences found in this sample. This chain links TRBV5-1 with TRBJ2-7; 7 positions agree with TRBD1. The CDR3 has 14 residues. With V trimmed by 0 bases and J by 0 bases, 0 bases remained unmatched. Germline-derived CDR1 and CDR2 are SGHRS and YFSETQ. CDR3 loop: CASSLGQGSYEQYF. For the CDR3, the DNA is TGCGCCAGCAGCTTGGGACAGGGCTCCTACGAGCAGTACTTC.

CDR3 sequence (DNA): TGTGCCAGCAGCTCACTGGGGGGAGCCTACGAGCAGTACTTC. Its translation is CASSSLGGAYEQYF. This chain joins TRBV7-2 and TRBJ2-7; tentatively, D is TRBD2 (6 bases). This CDR3 has 14 amino acids. Trimming took off 4 bases at V and 2 bases at J, with 12 bases between the two ends. Germline V gene data show CDR1 as SGHTA and CDR2 as FQGNSA. The full variable domain, rest sourced from reference TRBV7-2 and TRBJ2-7, is GAGVSQSPSNKVTEKGKDVELRCDPISGHTALYWYRQSLGQGLEFLIYFQGNSAPDKSGLPSDRFSAERTGGSVSTLTIQRTQQEDSAVYLCASSSLGGAYEQYFGPGTRLTVT.

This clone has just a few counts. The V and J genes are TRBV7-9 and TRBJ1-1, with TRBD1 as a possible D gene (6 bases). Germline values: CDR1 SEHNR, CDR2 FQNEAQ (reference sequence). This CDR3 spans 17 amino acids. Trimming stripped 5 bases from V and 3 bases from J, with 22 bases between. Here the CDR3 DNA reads TGTGCCAGCAGCCCCGAACTCGGCAGGGGAGTTGACACTGAAGCTTTCTTT. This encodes CASSPELGRGVDTEAFF.

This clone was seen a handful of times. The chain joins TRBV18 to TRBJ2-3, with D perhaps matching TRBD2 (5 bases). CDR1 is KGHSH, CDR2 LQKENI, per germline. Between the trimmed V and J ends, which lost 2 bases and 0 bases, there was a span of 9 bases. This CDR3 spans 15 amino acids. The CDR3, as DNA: TGTGCCAGCTCACCAGATCGGGAAAGCACAGATACGCAGTATTTT. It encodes CASSPDRESTDTQYF.

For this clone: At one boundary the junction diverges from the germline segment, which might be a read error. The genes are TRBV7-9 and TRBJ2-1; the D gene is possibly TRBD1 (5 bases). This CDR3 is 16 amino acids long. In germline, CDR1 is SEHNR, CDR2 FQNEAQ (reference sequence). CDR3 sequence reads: CASRLGGEGAYNEQFF. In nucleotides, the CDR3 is TGTGCCAGCAGGTTAGGTGGGGAAGGGGCCTACAATGAGCAGTTCTTC.

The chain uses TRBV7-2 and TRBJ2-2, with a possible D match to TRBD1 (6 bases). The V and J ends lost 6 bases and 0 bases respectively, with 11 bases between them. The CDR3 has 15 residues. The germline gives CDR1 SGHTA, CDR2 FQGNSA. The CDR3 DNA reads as TGTGCCAGCAGTCGAGGACAGTCGAACACCGGGGAGCTGTTTTTT. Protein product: CASSRGQSNTGELFF.

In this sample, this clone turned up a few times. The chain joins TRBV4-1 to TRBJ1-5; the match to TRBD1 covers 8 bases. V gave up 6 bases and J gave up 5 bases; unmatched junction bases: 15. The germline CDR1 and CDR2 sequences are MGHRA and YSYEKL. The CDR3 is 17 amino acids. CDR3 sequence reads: CASRRTYDRGRHQPQHF. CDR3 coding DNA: TGCGCCAGCAGACGAACCTATGACAGGGGAAGGCATCAGCCCCAGCATTTT.

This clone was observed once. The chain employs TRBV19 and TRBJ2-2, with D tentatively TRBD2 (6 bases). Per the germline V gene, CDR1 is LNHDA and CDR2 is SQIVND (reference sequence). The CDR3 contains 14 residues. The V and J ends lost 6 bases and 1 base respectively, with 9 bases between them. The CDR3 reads CASRRRGNTGELFF. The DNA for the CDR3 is TGTGCCAGTAGACGGAGGGGGAACACCGGGGAGCTGTTTTTT.

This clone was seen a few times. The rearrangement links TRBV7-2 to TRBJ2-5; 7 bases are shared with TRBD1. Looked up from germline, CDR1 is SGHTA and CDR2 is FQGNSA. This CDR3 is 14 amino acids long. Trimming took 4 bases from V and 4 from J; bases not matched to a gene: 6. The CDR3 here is CASSWDRIRETQYF. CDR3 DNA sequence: TGTGCCAGCAGCTGGGACAGAATCAGAGAGACCCAGTACTTC.

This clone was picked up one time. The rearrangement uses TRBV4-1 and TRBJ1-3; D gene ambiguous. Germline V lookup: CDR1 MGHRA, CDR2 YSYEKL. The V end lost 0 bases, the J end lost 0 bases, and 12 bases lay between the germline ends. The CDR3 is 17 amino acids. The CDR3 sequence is CASSQEVGGSSGNTIYF. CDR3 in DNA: TGCGCCAGCAGCCAAGAAGTAGGAGGGAGCTCTGGAAACACCATATATTTT.

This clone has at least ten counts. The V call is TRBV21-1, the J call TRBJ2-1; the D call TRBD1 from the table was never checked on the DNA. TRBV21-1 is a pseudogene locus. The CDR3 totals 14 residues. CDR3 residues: CASSKVAGMNEQFF. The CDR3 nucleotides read TGTGCCAGCAGCAAAGTGGCAGGGATGAATGAGCAGTTCTTC.

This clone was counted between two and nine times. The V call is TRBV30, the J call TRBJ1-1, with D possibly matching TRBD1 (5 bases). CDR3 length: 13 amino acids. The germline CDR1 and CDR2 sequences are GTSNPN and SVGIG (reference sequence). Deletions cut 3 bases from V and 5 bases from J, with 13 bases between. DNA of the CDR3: TGTGCCTGGAGGGTGGTGGAGGGGACTGAAGCTTTCTTT. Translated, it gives CAWRVVEGTEAFF.

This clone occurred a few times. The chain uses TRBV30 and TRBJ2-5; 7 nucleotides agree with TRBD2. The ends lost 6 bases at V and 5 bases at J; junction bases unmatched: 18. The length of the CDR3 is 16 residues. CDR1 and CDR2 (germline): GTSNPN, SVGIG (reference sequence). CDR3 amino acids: CACHPRETGAGETQYF. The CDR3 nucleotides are TGTGCCTGCCACCCCCGCGAGACGGGAGCGGGGGAGACCCAGTACTTC.

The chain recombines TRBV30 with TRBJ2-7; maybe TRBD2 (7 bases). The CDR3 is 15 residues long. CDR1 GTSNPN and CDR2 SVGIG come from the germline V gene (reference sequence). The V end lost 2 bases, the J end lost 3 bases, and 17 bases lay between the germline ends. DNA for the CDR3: TGTGCCTGGAGTAAAGGGGAGGGCAGGGGCTACGAGCAGTACTTC. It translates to CAWSKGEGRGYEQYF.

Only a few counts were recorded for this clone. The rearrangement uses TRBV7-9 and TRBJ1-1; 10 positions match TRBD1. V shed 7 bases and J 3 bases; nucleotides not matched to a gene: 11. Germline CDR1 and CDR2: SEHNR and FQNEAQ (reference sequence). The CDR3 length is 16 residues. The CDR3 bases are TGTGCCAGCACTGGTTCCTGGACAGGGGGAGACACTGAAGCTTTCTTT. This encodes CASTGSWTGGDTEAFF.